This T cell receptor beta chain was observed in a study of blood T cell repertoires in COVID-19. In the study overall: The United States, Italy and Spain provided the acute and convalescent COVID-19 samples. Nucleic acid was either cDNA or gDNA, and it came from T cells, B-cell-depleted T cells, or PBMCs.

V lost 1 base and J 2 bases, leaving 10 bases between the germline ends. This CDR3 has 15 amino acids. CDR1 SGDLS and CDR2 YYNGEE come from the germline V gene. Per the study methods: From reference gene primer amplification, estimates of nucleated cell counts were derived. Produced via immunoSEQ multiplex PCR; TCRdb's table is partial and in-frame only. D and trimming come from the DNA, and the V and J calls and clone size come from that table. Found here are roughly 60,000 clones, 80% to 95% of them singletons; the top ten hold about 9.1%. The sample consisted of peripheral blood. The receptor was isolated from a woman aged 80 or over with active COVID-19. V and J are TRBV9 and TRBJ2-1, with a possible D match to TRBD2 (6 bases). The CDR3 loop reads CASSVWLAAYNEQFF. CDR3 in DNA: TGTGCCAGCAGCGTATGGTTAGCGGCCTACAATGAGCAGTTCTTC.